What follows describes a single T cell receptor (beta chain). Its matching antigen is unknown. The investigators reverse transcribed all of the isolated RNA, so they sequenced expressed TCRB transcripts. Clones were sequenced by immunoSEQ multiplex PCR, and TCRdb holds only the in-frame ones, with some missing. The table includes 140,000 to 150,000 clones, 48% detected once. The data originate from a study of beta chain features in type 1 diabetes. The wider study: Age, gender and cell yields were alike across patients and healthy donors. Notes on the study in general: Within patients, naive, central memory and Treg TCRB repertoires seemed more similar than within healthy donors. Reduced insertions and increased deletions marked VDJ junctions in type 1 diabetes patients.

This CDR3 has 15 amino acids. V shed 2 bases and J shed 6 bases, with 13 bases lying between them. Germline values: CDR1 MNHNS, CDR2 SASEGT. V usage is TRBV6-1 and J usage is TRBJ2-2; possible D gene TRBD1, 5 bases. The clonotype comes from a man aged 18 to 29 in good health. Sequencing input: Tregs from blood. The CDR3 protein is CASSELLAGSGELFF. CDR3 nucleotides: TGTGCCAGCAGTGAACTGTTGGCAGGGTCCGGGGAGCTGTTTTTT.